The clone carrying this TCR beta chain was seen repeatedly, ten times or more. CDR3 length: 15 residues. The V segment lost 4 bases and the J segment 4 bases; nucleotides outside the gene matches: 5. Germline CDR1 is KGHSH and CDR2 is LQKENI. This entry is derived from a study of neurological immune-mediated disorders. MiXCR, run by TCRdb on the 5' RACE reads, gives a single entry per CDR3 protein. The table includes more than 75,000 distinct CDR3 sequences, 10% detected once. The clonotype originates from a man between 40 and 49 years old in good health. The sequenced sample was PBMCs. This rearrangement joins TRBV18 to TRBJ2-1, with 9 bases fitting TRBD2. The CDR3 loop is CASSQGLAMYNEQFF. CDR3 DNA: TGTGCCAGCTCACAGGGACTAGCCATGTACAATGAGCAGTTCTTC.